Shown below are 11 T cell receptor beta chains from a single sample sequenced in a study of blood T cells in healthy people across ages. PCR was performed a second time for about 6 to 12 cycles using a sample-barcoded 5' primer and a J-beta primer mix. Using its own MiXCR run on the 5' RACE reads, TCRdb lists one record per CDR3 protein. This sample has around 780,000 distinct CDR3 sequences, with more than 50% found just once. The sample consisted of blood. The receptor source for this set is a man in his forties in good health.

The chain links TRBV7-2 to TRBJ2-5; either TRBD1 or TRBD2 may fit D (5 bases each). Germline-derived CDR1 and CDR2 are SGHTA and FQGNSA. With 4 bases removed from V and 2 bases from J, the gap between germline ends came to 11 bases. The CDR3 consists of 14 residues. The CDR3 loop is CASSSGTTQETQYF. The CDR3 bases are TGTGCCAGCAGCTCCGGGACCACACAAGAGACCCAGTACTTC.

The V and J genes are TRBV7-9 and TRBJ1-1; D is unresolved. Trimming took off 5 bases at V and 1 base at J, with 5 bases between the two ends. CDR3 length equals 12 residues. Germline CDR1 reads SEHNR; CDR2 reads FQNEAQ (reference sequence). The CDR3 DNA sequence: TGTGCCAGCAGCCGGTCGAACACTGAAGCTTTCTTT. Encoded protein: CASSRSNTEAFF.

The V and J genes are TRBV3-1 and TRBJ1-2, with D uncertain. With 7 bases removed from V and 4 bases from J, the gap between germline ends came to 19 bases. The length of the CDR3 is 15 residues. Germline assignment: CDR1 LGHDT and CDR2 YNNKEL (reference sequence). The CDR3 region is CASTPRREVGYGYTF. In DNA, the CDR3 is TGTGCCAGCACCCCTCGGAGGGAGGTTGGCTATGGCTACACCTTC.

Worth noting for this clonotype: Germline is not matched at one junction end, which may reflect a read error. The chain is built from TRBV29-1 and TRBJ2-1, with 11 bases aligning to TRBD1. CDR3 size: 15 residues. Per the germline V gene, CDR1 is SQVTM and CDR2 is ANQGSEA. The CDR3: CSAEETGTGGNEQFF. The CDR3 coding sequence is TGCAGCGCTGAAGAAACCGGGACAGGGGGGAATGAGCAGTTCTTC.

Only a few counts were recorded for this clonotype. This chain connects TRBV20-1 to TRBJ1-5, with D possibly TRBD1 on 6 matching bases. V was trimmed by 4 bases and J by 9 bases, leaving 16 bases between them. CDR3 length: 13 residues. CDR1 is DFQATT, CDR2 SNEGSKA, per germline (reference sequence). DNA of the CDR3: TGCAGTGCTATCCTAACAGGGTTGGGGCCCCAGCATTTT. Encoded protein: CSAILTGLGPQHF.

The chain recombines TRBV11-2 with TRBJ2-5, with D unresolved. This CDR3 has 13 amino acids. Germline lookup yields CDR1 SGHAT and CDR2 FQNNGV. The V end lost 5 bases, the J end lost 5 bases, and 12 bases lay between the germline ends. CDR3 sequence: CASSHIPWETQYF. The CDR3 DNA reads as TGTGCCAGCAGCCATATTCCCTGGGAGACCCAGTACTTC.

The CDR3 DNA follows: TGTGCCAGCAGCGATTCCGGGACAGGGACTCATGGCTACACCTTC. Protein product: CASSDSGTGTHGYTF. The V gene is TRBV6-5, the J gene TRBJ1-2; 9 positions agree with TRBD1. J lost 6 bases, V lost 6 bases, and 11 bases had no gene match. CDR3 size: 15 residues. The germline V gene has CDR1 MNHEY and CDR2 SVGAGI.

The chain is built from TRBV29-1 and TRBJ1-2, with a weak D call TRBD1 (5 bases). The CDR3 runs 12 residues. The V end was cut by 3 bases, the J end by 4 bases, with 9 bases between. Germline CDR1 is SQVTM and CDR2 is ANQGSEA. The CDR3, as DNA: TGCAGCGTTGACAGGGATCTCTATGGCTACACCTTC. This codes for CSVDRDLYGYTF.

This CDR3 is CSAPTIQETQYF. The CDR3 DNA reads as TGCAGTGCCCCCACAATCCAAGAGACCCAGTACTTC. The chain uses TRBV20-1 and TRBJ2-5; D unclear. The CDR3 spans 12 residues. Germline values: CDR1 DFQATT, CDR2 SNEGSKA (reference sequence). Trimming left V 6 bases short and J 1 base short, with 9 bases between.

The chain recombines TRBV3-1 with TRBJ2-2, with D perhaps TRBD2 (6 bases). The CDR3 totals 14 residues. Germline V gene data show CDR1 as LGHDT and CDR2 as YNNKEL (reference sequence). V shed 4 bases and J shed 4 bases, with 10 bases lying between them. CDR3 nucleotide sequence: TGTGCCAGCAGCCTGGGACTTCTCACCGGGGAGCTGTTTTTT. Amino acid sequence: CASSLGLLTGELFF.

The chain links TRBV27 to TRBJ2-1; D gene uncertain. The germline CDR1 and CDR2 sequences are MNHEY and SMNVEV (reference sequence). This CDR3 has 17 residues. Trimming left V 2 bases short and J 4 bases short, with 18 bases between. CDR3 in amino acids: CASSLRTNPPIYNEQFF. The CDR3 DNA is TGTGCCAGCAGTTTACGGACCAATCCGCCCATTTACAATGAGCAGTTCTTC.